The following is a T cell receptor (beta chain) sequence with its context. Original handling: Counts of nucleated cells, estimated from reference gene primer amplification, were obtained. Data came from immunoSEQ multiplex PCR; TCRdb stores just in-frame clones and leaves some out. V, J and clone size reflect that table, while D and trimming were determined from the DNA. The data hold 130,000 or so clones, with over 80% observed a single time. The data originate from a study of blood T cell repertoires in COVID-19. Study at large: From the United States, Italy and Spain came samples of acute and convalescent COVID-19. Sources were T cells, B-cell-depleted T cells, or PBMCs; the material itself was cDNA or gDNA.

Germline-derived CDR1 and CDR2 are MNHEY and SMNVEV (reference sequence). Trimming took off 2 bases at V and 4 bases at J, with 11 bases between the two ends. CDR3 length: 14 amino acids. Seattle patient enrollment occurred during active infection, with longitudinal follow-up thereafter. The receptor was derived from a man in his thirties or forties with COVID-19, enrolled during active disease. The specimen was peripheral blood. The V gene is TRBV27, the J gene TRBJ1-1, with TRBD1 as a possible D gene (5 bases). CDR3 residues: CASSLQGMSTEAFF. DNA of the CDR3: TGTGCCAGCAGTTTACAGGGTATGAGCACTGAAGCTTTCTTT.